These 5 T cell receptor beta chains originate from one sample sequenced in a study of blood T cells in healthy people across ages. The authors ran a second PCR of about 6 to 12 cycles using a sample-barcoded 5' primer and a J-beta primer mix. TCRdb redid the calling of the 5' RACE reads with MiXCR, one entry per CDR3 protein. Among roughly 2 million distinct CDR3 sequences listed, about 50% were seen once. Sequencing input: blood. Every receptor here comes from a woman between 40 and 55 years old in good health.

The genes are TRBV27 and TRBJ2-1; 8 positions agree with TRBD1. The CDR3 covers 14 residues. Germline CDR1 and CDR2: MNHEY and SMNVEV (reference sequence). V was pared by 4 bases and J by 8 bases, with 7 bases of the junction left unmatched. Written as DNA, the CDR3 is TGTGCCAGCAGTTGGACACAGGGGGGTTATGAGCAGTTCTTC. It specifies CASSWTQGGYEQFF.

The CDR3, as DNA: TGTGCCAGTAGTATCGCCGGGACAGACAACTACGAGCAGTACTTC. It translates to CASSIAGTDNYEQYF. The V and J genes are TRBV19 and TRBJ2-7; 7 nucleotides align to TRBD1. This CDR3 has 15 amino acids. The ends lost 3 bases at V and 3 bases at J; junction bases unmatched: 8. The germline CDR1 and CDR2 sequences are LNHDA and SQIVND (reference sequence).

V is TRBV27 and J is TRBJ2-5, with 8 bases identical to TRBD1. The CDR3 is 15 residues long. J was trimmed by 2 bases and V by 6 bases; bases with no gene match: 8. Germline V lookup: CDR1 MNHEY, CDR2 SMNVEV (reference sequence). The CDR3 spells CASSGTGTLQETQYF. The CDR3 bases are TGTGCCAGCAGCGGGACAGGAACATTACAAGAGACCCAGTACTTC.

The genes are TRBV12-3 or TRBV12-4 and TRBJ2-1; 9 nucleotides line up with TRBD2. J lost 2 bases, V lost 7 bases, and 12 bases had no gene match. The CDR3 length is 17 residues. The CDR3 DNA is TGTGCCAGCAATCCCCTCGCGGGGGGGGCCGCCTACAATGAGCAGTTCTTC. This codes for CASNPLAGGAAYNEQFF.

This clonotype was recorded a few times. The chain joins TRBV2 to TRBJ2-7, with D possibly TRBD1 on 5 matching bases. CDR1 is SNHLY and CDR2 is FYNNEI in the germline V gene. V lost 1 base and J lost 0, with 10 bases in between. The CDR3 sequence is 15 residues long. The CDR3 loop reads CASSEGGPLSYEQYF. The DNA for the CDR3 is TGTGCCAGCAGTGAAGGGGGCCCCCTCTCCTACGAGCAGTACTTC.